The 21 T cell receptor beta chains presented below share a single source sample, sequenced in a study of blood T cell repertoires in COVID-19. The table came from immunoSEQ multiplex PCR; TCRdb's copy has only in-frame clones and leaves some out. The table lists hundreds of thousands of clones, approximately 90% of them singletons. The source material was peripheral blood. These receptor sequences come from a woman between 25 and 40 years old with COVID-19, enrolled during active disease.

J is TRBJ1-1 and V is TRBV6-1; 8 bases map to TRBD1. The CDR3 totals 14 residues. The V gene's germline CDR1 is MNHNS and CDR2 SASEGT. V was clipped by 3 bases and J by 5 bases; unmatched bases: 5. The CDR3 DNA reads as TGTGCCAGCAGTGACACAGGGGGGAGGACTGAAGCTTTCTTT. It is translated as CASSDTGGRTEAFF.

This rearrangement joins TRBV28 to TRBJ1-1, with TRBD1 matching over 10 bases. Germline loops: CDR1 MDHEN, CDR2 SYDVKM. The CDR3 consists of 18 residues. Unmatched junction bases numbered 15, after V lost 5 bases and J lost 3 bases. DNA for the CDR3: TGTGCCAGCAGTAAGCCCCCGGGACAGGGGATATGGTACACTGAAGCTTTCTTT. Translation: CASSKPPGQGIWYTEAFF.

The chain couples TRBV4-2 to TRBJ2-2; tentative D call: TRBD2 (5 bases). Trimming took off 2 bases at V and 0 bases at J, with 10 bases between the two ends. The CDR3 sequence is 16 residues long. Per the germline V gene, CDR1 is LGHNA and CDR2 is YNFKEQ. The CDR3 region has the DNA TGTGCCAGCAGCCAAACTAGTGGGCCGAACACCGGGGAGCTGTTTTTT. Protein: CASSQTSGPNTGELFF.

This chain joins TRBV6-2 or TRBV6-3 and TRBJ1-2; TRBD1 aligns across 7 bases. V was clipped by 2 bases and J by 3 bases; unmatched bases: 12. The CDR3 runs to 17 residues. Per germline, CDR1 MNHEY and CDR2 SVGEGT. DNA of the CDR3: TGTGCCAGCAGTTACCTCCCAGCAGGGGGTTTGGACTATGGCTACACCTTC. Protein sequence: CASSYLPAGGLDYGYTF.

The CDR3: CASTIFSRGEQYF. In DNA, the CDR3 is TGTGCCAGCACCATCTTCTCCAGGGGCGAGCAGTACTTC. V gene TRBV11-2 combines with J gene TRBJ2-7, with TRBD1 as a possible D gene (6 bases). The CDR3 loop spans 13 amino acids. V gave up 7 bases and J gave up 6 bases, with 16 bases separating them. CDR1 is SGHAT, CDR2 FQNNGV, per germline.

V usage is TRBV7-9 and J usage is TRBJ1-5; 7 bases are shared with TRBD1. With 8 bases clipped from V and 5 bases from J, the junction kept 3 bases outside the gene matches. Per germline, CDR1 SEHNR and CDR2 FQNEAQ (reference sequence). The CDR3 length is 12 residues. CDR3 in DNA: TGTGCCAGCTCCACAGGGGATCAGCCCCAGCATTTT. Protein: CASSTGDQPQHF.

As for this clone: Other DNA sequences in this specimen translate into the identical CDR3. The CDR3, as DNA: TGTGCCAGCAGCCCGCGGACTAGCGGGGGCACCGGGGAGCTGTTTTTT. Protein product: CASSPRTSGGTGELFF. This chain uses TRBV7-2 with TRBJ2-2; TRBD2 agrees at 13 bases. CDR1 is SGHTA, CDR2 FQGNSA, per germline. With V trimmed by 5 bases and J by 4 bases, 4 bases remained unmatched. The length of the CDR3 is 16 residues.

This clone was picked up a small number of times. The V and J genes are TRBV10-3 and TRBJ1-6; D is possibly TRBD1 (5 bases). The V gene's germline CDR1 is ENHRY and CDR2 SYGVKD. Deletions cut 8 bases from V and 7 bases from J, with 18 bases between. The CDR3 runs 15 residues. CDR3 coding DNA: TGTGCCATCGGTTCGGGGGGGAACGGAAATTCACCCCTCCACTTT. This translates into CAIGSGGNGNSPLHF.

This clone has just a few counts. The DNA for the CDR3 is TGCGCCAGCAGCTCTGGGAGGGGGAGAAGGGATGAGCAGTTCTTC. It is translated as CASSSGRGRRDEQFF. This chain connects TRBV5-1 to TRBJ2-1, with a possible D match to TRBD2 (7 bases). This CDR3 is built from 15 residues. CDR1 is SGHRS, CDR2 YFSETQ, per germline. Trimming left V 3 bases short and J 8 bases short, with 18 bases between. The full variable domain, rest sourced from reference TRBV5-1 and TRBJ2-1, is KAGVTQTPRYLIKTRGQQVTLSCSPISGHRSVSWYQQTPGQGLQFLFEYFSETQRNKGNFPGRFSGRQFSNSRSEMNVSTLELGDSALYLCASSSGRGRRDEQFFGPGTRLTVL.

The chain couples TRBV11-3 to TRBJ2-3; 7 nucleotides align to TRBD2. Germline V gene lookup returns CDR1 SGHNT and CDR2 YENEEA. This CDR3 comprises 15 residues. With 4 bases clipped from V and 6 bases from J, the junction kept 10 bases outside the gene matches. The CDR3 sequence is CASSYYSGRGDTQYF. CDR3 bases: TGTGCCAGCAGCTATTATAGCGGGCGAGGGGATACGCAGTATTTT.

This clone showed up just once. The chain carries TRBV7-9 and TRBJ1-1; D call uncertain. Germline CDR1 and CDR2: SEHNR and FQNEAQ (reference sequence). The V gene lost 5 bases and the J gene lost 7 bases, with 8 bases spanning the gap. The CDR3 extends over 11 amino acids. The CDR3 bases are TGTGCCAGCAGCCGGGAGATTGAAGCTTTCTTT. Encoded protein: CASSREIEAFF. Together with reference TRBV7-9 and TRBJ1-1, the CDR3 gives the full variable domain: DTGVSQNPRHKITKRGQNVTFRCDPISEHNRLYWYRQTLGQGPEFLTYFQNEAQLEKSRLLSDRFSAERPKGSFSTLEIQRTEQGDSAMYLCASSREIEAFFGQGTRLTVV.

The rearrangement links TRBV28 to TRBJ2-7, with D maybe TRBD1 (6 bases). V was pared by 5 bases and J by 3 bases, with 11 bases between. Germline V lookup: CDR1 MDHEN, CDR2 SYDVKM. The CDR3 is 13 residues long. Written as DNA, the CDR3 is TGTGCCAGCAGTGAACAGGGTCACTACGAGCAGTACTTC. As protein: CASSEQGHYEQYF.

The J gene is TRBJ2-3, the V gene TRBV10-1; 8 bases line up with TRBD2. The CDR3 sequence is 16 residues long. CDR1 is WNHNN, CDR2 SYGVQD, per germline (reference sequence). Germline trimming cut 0 bases from V and 1 base from J; bases unmatched to any gene: 3. The CDR3 loop is CASSESTRGGTDTQYF. For the CDR3, the DNA is TGCGCCAGCAGTGAGTCGACGCGGGGGGGCACAGATACGCAGTATTTT.

The chain recombines TRBV18 with TRBJ2-2; weak D call: TRBD1 (6 bases). Germline V gene lookup returns CDR1 KGHSH and CDR2 LQKENI. The CDR3 is 16 residues long. Trimming stripped 1 base from V and 7 bases from J, with 16 bases between. The CDR3 DNA reads TGTGCCAGCTCACCACTACAGGGACGTTTCGGCGGGGAGCTGTTTTTT. It yields the protein CASSPLQGRFGGELFF.

This chain connects TRBV19 to TRBJ1-2, with a weak D call TRBD1 (5 bases). The CDR3 totals 14 residues. Trimming removed 3 bases at V and 4 bases at J, with 12 bases between. The germline V gene has CDR1 LNHDA and CDR2 SQIVND (reference sequence). The CDR3 sequence is CASSIGRASYGYTF. CDR3 in DNA: TGTGCCAGTAGTATCGGCAGGGCCTCCTATGGCTACACCTTC.

This clone has just a few counts. V and J are TRBV30 and TRBJ1-5, with no clear D. V was shortened by 0 bases and J by 6 bases, with 12 bases between the two germline ends. This CDR3 is 14 amino acids long. CDR1 and CDR2 (germline): GTSNPN, SVGIG (reference sequence). The CDR3 DNA reads as TGTGCCTGGAGTGTACGGAGAGATGGTCAGCCCCAGCATTTT. The encoded protein is CAWSVRRDGQPQHF. The full variable domain, completed using reference TRBV30 and TRBJ1-5, is SQTIHQWPATLVQPVGSPLSLECTVEGTSNPNLYWYRQAAGRGLQLLFYSVGIGQISSEVPQNLSASRPQDRQFILSSKKLLLSDSGFYLCAWSVRRDGQPQHFGDGTRLSIL.

The V and J genes are TRBV11-2 and TRBJ2-3; 13 bases line up with TRBD2. Germline CDR1 and CDR2: SGHAT and FQNNGV. This CDR3 has 17 amino acids. Losses at the gene ends were 0 bases for V and 1 base for J; bases not matched to a gene: 1. As DNA, the CDR3 is TGTGCCAGCAGCTTAGACGGACTAGCGGGGGGCACAGATACGCAGTATTTT. Translating it yields CASSLDGLAGGTDTQYF.

This chain joins TRBV7-8 and TRBJ1-5; D may be TRBD1 (5 bases). The CDR3 has 17 residues. V lost 4 bases and J lost 3, with 19 bases in between. Germline values: CDR1 SGHVS, CDR2 FQNEAQ. CDR3 coding DNA: TGTGCCAGCAGCTCCAGAGGTCCACAGGTAGTCAATCAGCCCCAGCATTTT. Its translation is CASSSRGPQVVNQPQHF.

The genes are TRBV3-1 (or the pseudogene TRBV3-2) and TRBJ1-1; D unclear. Deletions cut 3 bases from V and 6 bases from J, with 8 bases between. The germline V gene encodes CDR1 LGHDT and CDR2 YNNKEL (reference sequence). This CDR3 contains 12 residues. CDR3 protein: CASSHQSPEAFF. Here the CDR3 DNA reads TGTGCCAGCAGCCATCAAAGCCCTGAAGCTTTCTTT.

The gene calls are TRBV5-1 and TRBJ2-1, with D maybe TRBD1 (5 bases). The CDR3 has 13 residues. The V gene lost 4 bases and the J gene lost 6 bases, with 11 bases spanning the gap. Germline CDR1 is SGHRS and CDR2 is YFSETQ. The CDR3 loop is CASSTDNGNEQFF. DNA of the CDR3: TGCGCCAGCAGCACGGACAATGGCAATGAGCAGTTCTTC. Combining the CDR3 with reference TRBV5-1 and TRBJ2-1 gives the whole variable domain KAGVTQTPRYLIKTRGQQVTLSCSPISGHRSVSWYQQTPGQGLQFLFEYFSETQRNKGNFPGRFSGRQFSNSRSEMNVSTLELGDSALYLCASSTDNGNEQFFGPGTRLTVL.

This chain uses TRBV21-1 with TRBJ2-7; the table's D call of TRBD1 was not tested on the DNA. TRBV21-1 represents a pseudogene. This CDR3 has 14 amino acids. Here the CDR3 DNA reads TGTGCCAGCAGCAATATACAGGGGGCCCACGAGCAGTACGTC. Amino acid sequence: CASSNIQGAHEQYV.